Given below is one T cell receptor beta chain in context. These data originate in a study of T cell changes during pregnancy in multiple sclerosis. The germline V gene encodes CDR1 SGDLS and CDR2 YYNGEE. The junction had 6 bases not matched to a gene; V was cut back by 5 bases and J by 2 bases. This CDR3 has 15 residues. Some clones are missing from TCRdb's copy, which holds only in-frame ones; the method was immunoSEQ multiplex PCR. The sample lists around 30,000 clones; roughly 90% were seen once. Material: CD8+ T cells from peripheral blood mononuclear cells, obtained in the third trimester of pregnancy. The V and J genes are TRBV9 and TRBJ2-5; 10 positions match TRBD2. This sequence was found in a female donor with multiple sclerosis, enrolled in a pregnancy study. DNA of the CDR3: TGTGCCAGCAGTTCAAGCGGGGGGGAACAAGAGACCCAGTACTTC. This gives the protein CASSSSGGEQETQYF.